This note documents a single T cell receptor (beta chain) sequence. Its antigen is as yet unknown. This specimen comes from a study of shared clonotypes between healthy human individuals. The assay was carried out at the deep level. The data were produced by immunoSEQ multiplex PCR, yet TCRdb's version contains in-frame clones alone and is incomplete. In the table there are some 1 million clones, around four fifths of which are singletons. With 0 bases removed from V and 0 bases from J, the gap between germline ends came to 4 bases. CDR1 is SGHNT and CDR2 is YYREEE in the germline V gene (reference sequence). This CDR3 comprises 13 residues. Study findings and constraints: It was expected that sequencing depth would affect clonotype sharing among donors. Larger richness was generally estimated for naive than memory subsets.

The TCR comes from a young man in good health. The specimen was memory CD4+ T cells sorted from blood. Subset of the sample: CD45RA-negative fraction. The chain is built from TRBV5-4 and TRBJ2-7, with D uncertain. The CDR3 sequence is CASSLVGSYEQYF. Here the CDR3 DNA reads TGTGCCAGCAGCTTGGTGGGCTCCTACGAGCAGTACTTC.